These 24 T cell receptor beta chains came from one sample sequenced in a study of control samples from healthy donors and cancer patients. The protocol was immunoSEQ multiplex PCR, while the TCRdb copy is restricted to in-frame clones and leaves out a portion. The sample carries about 140,000 clones, about nine tenths recorded once. The sequenced material came from blood. The receptors were sampled from a man younger than 40 in good health.

This clone is a singleton in its sample. The chain couples TRBV6-1 to TRBJ1-1; no firm D call. CDR1 and CDR2 (germline): MNHNS, SASEGT. The CDR3 sequence is 13 residues long. Trimming stripped 1 base from V and 4 bases from J, with 7 bases between. CDR3 nucleotide sequence: TGTGCCAGCAGTGAAGGAGGGAGCACTGAAGCTTTCTTT. Encoded protein: CASSEGGSTEAFF.

This clone was seen a handful of times. The chain joins TRBV27 to TRBJ1-5; no reliable D call. V was cut by 2 bases and J by 6 bases, with 8 bases left in between. Germline lookup yields CDR1 MNHEY and CDR2 SMNVEV (reference sequence). CDR3 length: 13 amino acids. The CDR3 region is CASSLGWAQPQHF. The DNA for the CDR3 is TGTGCCAGCAGTTTAGGCTGGGCTCAGCCCCAGCATTTT.

The rearrangement joins TRBV6-5 to TRBJ2-1, with 11 bases that match TRBD1. J lost 4 bases, V lost 6 bases, and 2 bases had no gene match. This CDR3 comprises 14 residues. Germline CDR1 and CDR2: MNHEY and SVGAGI. In nucleotides, the CDR3 is TGTGCCAGCAGGGGACAGGGGGGATACAATGAGCAGTTCTTC. It yields the protein CASRGQGGYNEQFF.

CDR3 nucleotide sequence: TGTGCCAGCATGACAGGGGCACGCACTGAAGCTTTCTTT. Its protein product is CASMTGARTEAFF. The gene calls are TRBV2 and TRBJ1-1; TRBD1 agrees at 8 bases. V lost 7 bases, J lost 4 bases, and 5 bases stayed unmatched. Looked up from germline, CDR1 is SNHLY and CDR2 is FYNNEI. The CDR3 length is 13 residues.

The rearrangement joins TRBV5-6 to TRBJ1-1, with D unresolved. Germline values: CDR1 SGHDT, CDR2 YYEEEE. Trimming took 0 bases from V and 3 from J, leaving 12 bases between them. This CDR3 has 15 amino acids. The chain's CDR3 is CASSLGWRAHTEAFF. The CDR3 coding sequence is TGTGCCAGCAGCTTGGGGTGGCGGGCCCACACTGAAGCTTTCTTT.

This chain links TRBV6-5 with TRBJ1-1; D gene unclear. V gave up 3 bases and J gave up 8 bases, with 13 bases separating them. CDR1 and CDR2 from the germline V gene are MNHEY and SVGAGI. There are 13 residues in the CDR3. The CDR3 sequence: CASSYRVELEAFF. The CDR3 DNA is TGTGCCAGCAGTTATAGGGTCGAACTAGAAGCTTTCTTT.

V gene TRBV2 combines with J gene TRBJ1-2; D unresolved. Looked up from germline, CDR1 is SNHLY and CDR2 is FYNNEI. The germline V and J ends were trimmed by 9 bases and 0 bases, with 17 bases remaining between them. This CDR3 is 15 amino acids long. The chain's CDR3 is CASTPPGTSNYGYTF. The CDR3 nucleotides are TGTGCCAGTACCCCACCGGGAACCTCTAACTATGGCTACACCTTC.

In nucleotides, the CDR3 is TGTGCCAGCAGGGGGAATAGGAATAGCAATCAGCCCCAGCATTTT. Protein product: CASRGNRNSNQPQHF. This chain connects TRBV21-1 to TRBJ1-5. TRBV21-1 is reported as a pseudogene. This CDR3 is 15 amino acids long.

The rearrangement links TRBV25-1 to TRBJ1-4; a possible D gene is TRBD1 (5 bases). V lost 1 base, J lost 0 bases, and 12 bases lay in between. CDR1 is MGHDK and CDR2 is SYGVNS in the germline V gene. The CDR3 sequence is 17 residues long. CDR3 loop: CASSELGGVATNEKLFF. CDR3 in DNA: TGTGCCAGCAGTGAATTGGGGGGGGTCGCAACTAATGAAAAACTGTTTTTT.

The rearrangement joins TRBV5-1 to TRBJ1-5; 7 nucleotides agree with TRBD1. Losses at the gene ends were 0 bases for V and 7 bases for J; bases not matched to a gene: 7. Germline loops: CDR1 SGHRS, CDR2 YFSETQ. The CDR3 has 15 residues. CDR3 DNA sequence: TGCGCCAGCAGCTTGGGACAGGGAGAGGGGCAGCCCCAGCATTTT. Protein: CASSLGQGEGQPQHF.

This clone was observed a single time. The chain combines TRBV5-6 with TRBJ1-2; 7 nucleotides align to TRBD1. Germline CDR1 is SGHDT and CDR2 is YYEEEE. The CDR3 consists of 16 residues. V lost 5 bases, J lost 5 bases, and 15 bases stayed unmatched. CDR3 nucleotide sequence: TGTGCCAGCAGATCGGTTACCGGACAGGACCCGTATGGCTACACCTTC. Its translation is CASRSVTGQDPYGYTF.

The chain recombines TRBV30 with TRBJ2-7; D is possibly TRBD1 or TRBD2 (6 bases each). The CDR3 has 13 residues. In germline, CDR1 is GTSNPN, CDR2 SVGIG (reference sequence). Trimming cost V 5 bases and J 6 bases, with 17 bases left between them. The CDR3 region has the DNA TGTGCCTGGCGCCGCTCGGGGGCCAGCGAGCAGTACTTC. Its translation is CAWRRSGASEQYF.

This chain joins TRBV9 and TRBJ2-3; TRBD2 matches 16 bases. The CDR3 totals 18 residues. CDR1 is SGDLS, CDR2 YYNGEE, per germline. J lost 4 bases, V lost 1 base, and 6 bases had no gene match. CDR3 in DNA: TGTGCCAGCAGCGTACACCCGGGACTAGCGGGGGGGTCAGATACGCAGTATTTT. It yields the protein CASSVHPGLAGGSDTQYF.

A single count supports this clone. The chain recombines TRBV19 with TRBJ2-5, with 8 bases identical to TRBD1. From germline, CDR1 is LNHDA and CDR2 SQIVND (reference sequence). The CDR3 sequence is 14 residues long. The ends lost 5 bases at V and 3 bases at J; junction bases unmatched: 5. CDR3 residues: CASSRQGREETQYF. The CDR3 DNA follows: TGTGCCAGTAGTCGACAGGGGCGGGAAGAGACCCAGTACTTC. The whole variable domain, filled in from reference TRBV19 and TRBJ2-5, reads DGGITQSPKYLFRKEGQNVTLSCEQNLNHDAMYWYRQDPGQGLRLIYYSQIVNDFQKGDIAEGYSVSREKKESFPLTVTSAQKNPTAFYLCASSRQGREETQYFGPGTRLLVL.

The genes are TRBV7-8 and TRBJ1-2, with D unresolved. The CDR3 length is 13 residues. The V and J ends lost 4 bases and 2 bases respectively, with 8 bases between them. The germline CDR1 and CDR2 sequences are SGHVS and FQNEAQ. CDR3 amino acids: CASSSSGNYGYTF. DNA of the CDR3: TGTGCCAGCAGCTCTAGCGGGAACTATGGCTACACCTTC.

The chain carries TRBV18 and TRBJ1-1; D is unresolved. The V gene lost 1 base and the J gene lost 3 bases, with 9 bases spanning the gap. Germline V gives CDR1 KGHSH, CDR2 LQKENI. CDR3 size: 14 residues. The CDR3: CASSPQGRDTEAFF. The CDR3 region has the DNA TGTGCCAGCTCACCACAGGGAAGGGACACTGAAGCTTTCTTT.

CDR3 residues: CASSDGGAGDNEQFF. In DNA, the CDR3 is TGTGCCAGCAGCGATGGGGGTGCGGGGGACAATGAGCAGTTCTTC. The chain combines TRBV13 with TRBJ2-1; TRBD2 matches 7 bases. The CDR3 runs 15 residues. Germline trimming cut 5 bases from V and 5 bases from J; bases unmatched to any gene: 9. Germline CDR1 reads PRHDT; CDR2 reads FYEKMQ (reference sequence).

The chain joins TRBV5-4 to TRBJ2-3, with D possibly being TRBD1 or TRBD2 (5 bases each). Germline V gives CDR1 SGHNT, CDR2 YYREEE (reference sequence). V lost 5 bases and J 1 base, leaving 20 bases between the germline ends. The CDR3 consists of 17 residues. The CDR3 protein is CASSIVPPLGGTDTQYF. The CDR3 nucleotides read TGTGCCAGCAGTATAGTCCCCCCCCTGGGGGGCACAGATACGCAGTATTTT.

This chain uses TRBV24-1 with TRBJ1-2, with TRBD1 identical over 8 bases. This CDR3 is 14 amino acids long. V shed 3 bases, J shed 4 bases, and the junction held 3 bases outside the gene matches. Germline CDR1 reads KGHDR; CDR2 reads SFDVKD. CDR3 in DNA: TGTGCCACCAGTGATGACGGACAGGGCTATGGCTACACCTTC. Translated, it gives CATSDDGQGYGYTF.

The chain carries TRBV6-4 and TRBJ1-1, with TRBD1 matching over 7 bases. CDR3 length: 13 residues. CDR1 and CDR2 from the germline V gene are MRHNA and SNTAGT. V lost 4 bases to trimming and J lost 3 bases; unmatched junction nucleotides: 2. CDR3 amino acids: CASSADRDTEAFF. For the CDR3, the DNA is TGTGCCAGCAGTGCCGACAGGGACACTGAAGCTTTCTTT.

This clone has just one count. This chain uses TRBV28 with TRBJ2-7, with 11 bases lining up with TRBD1. Germline trimming cut 3 bases from V and 0 bases from J; bases unmatched to any gene: 7. In germline, CDR1 is MDHEN, CDR2 SYDVKM. The CDR3 runs to 17 residues. CDR3 sequence reads: CASSFPGQGARSYEQYF. In nucleotides, the CDR3 is TGTGCCAGCAGTTTCCCCGGACAGGGGGCCCGCTCCTACGAGCAGTACTTC.

This clone appeared a single time. The genes are TRBV12-3 or TRBV12-4 and TRBJ2-7; TRBD1 aligns across 8 bases. This CDR3 is built from 12 residues. V shed 6 bases, J shed 5 bases, and the junction held 3 bases outside the gene matches. CDR3 in amino acids: CASRGQVNEQYF. CDR3 sequence (DNA): TGTGCCAGCAGGGGACAGGTGAACGAGCAGTACTTC.

The chain carries TRBV7-2 and TRBJ2-1; the D is unclear. Deletions cut 5 bases from V and 8 bases from J, with 16 bases between. The CDR3 loop spans 14 amino acids. CDR1 is SGHTA and CDR2 is FQGNSA in the germline V gene. CDR3 nucleotide sequence: TGTGCCAGCAGCCCAGGCAGTGGGGTGGATGAGCAGTTCTTC. Amino acids: CASSPGSGVDEQFF.

The chain links TRBV10-3 to TRBJ1-6, with 7 bases that match TRBD1. CDR3 length: 15 amino acids. V lost 4 bases and J lost 11; bases outside the gene matches: 11. Germline V CDR1 and CDR2: ENHRY, SYGVKD. For the CDR3, the DNA is TGTGCCATCAGTGTCTCTCAGGGGGGAGGGGCACCCCTCCACTTT. This sequence encodes CAISVSQGGGAPLHF.